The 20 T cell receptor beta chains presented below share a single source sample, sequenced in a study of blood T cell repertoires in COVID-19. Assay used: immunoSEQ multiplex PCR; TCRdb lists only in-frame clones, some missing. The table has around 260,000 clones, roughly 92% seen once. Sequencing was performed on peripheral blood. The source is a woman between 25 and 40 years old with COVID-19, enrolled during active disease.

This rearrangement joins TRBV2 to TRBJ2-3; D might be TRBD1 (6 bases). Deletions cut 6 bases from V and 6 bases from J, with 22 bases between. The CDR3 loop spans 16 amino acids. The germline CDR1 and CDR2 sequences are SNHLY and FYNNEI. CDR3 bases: TGTGCCAGCAGCGAGAGGGACATTGGCACAACGGATACGCAGTATTTT. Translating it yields CASSERDIGTTDTQYF.

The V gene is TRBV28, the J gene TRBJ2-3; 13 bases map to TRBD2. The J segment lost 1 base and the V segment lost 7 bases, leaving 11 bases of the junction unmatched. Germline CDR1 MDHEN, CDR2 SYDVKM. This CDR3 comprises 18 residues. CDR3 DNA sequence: TGTGCCAGCACCACACTAGGACTAGCGGGAGCCCGCACAGATACGCAGTATTTT. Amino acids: CASTTLGLAGARTDTQYF.

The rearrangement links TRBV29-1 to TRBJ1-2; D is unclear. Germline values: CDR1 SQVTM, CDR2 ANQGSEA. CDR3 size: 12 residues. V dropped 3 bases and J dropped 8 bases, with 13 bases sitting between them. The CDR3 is CSVDRTGQGYTF. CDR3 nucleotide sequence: TGCAGCGTTGATAGGACTGGCCAGGGCTACACCTTC.

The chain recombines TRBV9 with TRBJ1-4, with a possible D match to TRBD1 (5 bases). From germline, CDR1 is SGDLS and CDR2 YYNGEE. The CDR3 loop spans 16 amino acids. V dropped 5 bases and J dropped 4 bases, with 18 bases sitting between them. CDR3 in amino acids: CASSLATGGLNEKLFF. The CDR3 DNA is TGTGCCAGCAGTCTAGCCACCGGGGGACTTAATGAAAAACTGTTTTTT.

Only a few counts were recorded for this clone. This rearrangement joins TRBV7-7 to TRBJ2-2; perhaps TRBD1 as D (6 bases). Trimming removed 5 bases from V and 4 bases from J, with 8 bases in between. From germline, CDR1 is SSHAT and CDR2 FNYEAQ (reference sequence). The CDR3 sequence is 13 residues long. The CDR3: CASSRDITGELFF. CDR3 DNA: TGTGCCAGCAGCCGGGACATCACCGGGGAGCTGTTTTTT.

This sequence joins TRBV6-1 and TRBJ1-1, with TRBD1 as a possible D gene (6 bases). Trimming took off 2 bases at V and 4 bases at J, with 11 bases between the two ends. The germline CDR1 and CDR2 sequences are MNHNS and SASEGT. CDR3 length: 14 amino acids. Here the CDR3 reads CASSELGHLTEAFF. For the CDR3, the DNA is TGTGCCAGCAGTGAATTGGGACACCTCACTGAAGCTTTCTTT.

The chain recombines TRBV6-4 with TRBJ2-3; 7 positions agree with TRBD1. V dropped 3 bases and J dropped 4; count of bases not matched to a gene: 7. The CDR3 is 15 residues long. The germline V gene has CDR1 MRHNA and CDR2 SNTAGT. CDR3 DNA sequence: TGTGCCAGCAGTGATCGATTAGGGGGCGCAGATACGCAGTATTTT. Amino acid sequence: CASSDRLGGADTQYF.

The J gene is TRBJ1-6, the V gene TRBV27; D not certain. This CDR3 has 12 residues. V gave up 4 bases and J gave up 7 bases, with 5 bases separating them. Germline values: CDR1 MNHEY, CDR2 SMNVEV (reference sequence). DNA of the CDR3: TGTGCCAGCAGTTGGCAAAATTCACCCCTCCACTTT. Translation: CASSWQNSPLHF.

CDR3 DNA: TGTGCCAGCAGTGAAGCAGGAGGTTACACTGAAGCTTTCTTT. Translating gives CASSEAGGYTEAFF. The rearrangement uses TRBV6-1 and TRBJ1-1, with no clear D. V was cut by 0 bases and J by 3 bases, with 8 bases left in between. The CDR3 consists of 14 residues. Germline V gene data show CDR1 as MNHNS and CDR2 as SASEGT.

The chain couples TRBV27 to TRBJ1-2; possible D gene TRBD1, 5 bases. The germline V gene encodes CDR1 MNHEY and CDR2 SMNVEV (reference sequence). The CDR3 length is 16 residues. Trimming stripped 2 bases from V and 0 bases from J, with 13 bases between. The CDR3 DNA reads TGTGCCAGCAGTTTAGGGGCAGGGCGAGCTAACTATGGCTACACCTTC. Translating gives CASSLGAGRANYGYTF.

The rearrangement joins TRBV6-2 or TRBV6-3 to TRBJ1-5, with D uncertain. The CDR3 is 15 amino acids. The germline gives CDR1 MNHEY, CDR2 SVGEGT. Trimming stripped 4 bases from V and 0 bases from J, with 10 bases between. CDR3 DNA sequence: TGTGCCAGCAGTTTAACACAGTATAGCAATCAGCCCCAGCATTTT. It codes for CASSLTQYSNQPQHF.

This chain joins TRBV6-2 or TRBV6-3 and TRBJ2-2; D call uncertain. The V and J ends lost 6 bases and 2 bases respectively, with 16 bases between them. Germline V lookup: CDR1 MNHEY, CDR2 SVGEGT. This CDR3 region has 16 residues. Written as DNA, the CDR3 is TGTGCCAGCAGCCCTTCGGAGATACTCAACACCGGGGAGCTGTTTTTT. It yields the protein CASSPSEILNTGELFF.

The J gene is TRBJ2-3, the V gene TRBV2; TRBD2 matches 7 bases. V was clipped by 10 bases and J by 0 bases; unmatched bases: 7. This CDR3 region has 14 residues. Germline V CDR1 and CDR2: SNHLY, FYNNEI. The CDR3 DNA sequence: TGTGCCACTGGGGGGGGTACTAGCACAGATACGCAGTATTTT. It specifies CATGGGTSTDTQYF.

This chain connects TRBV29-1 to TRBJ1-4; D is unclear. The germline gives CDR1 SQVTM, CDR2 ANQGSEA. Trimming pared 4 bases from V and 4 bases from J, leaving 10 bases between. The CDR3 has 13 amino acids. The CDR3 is CSVGGLSNEKLFF. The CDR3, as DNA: TGCAGCGTTGGCGGGCTGAGTAATGAAAAACTGTTTTTT.

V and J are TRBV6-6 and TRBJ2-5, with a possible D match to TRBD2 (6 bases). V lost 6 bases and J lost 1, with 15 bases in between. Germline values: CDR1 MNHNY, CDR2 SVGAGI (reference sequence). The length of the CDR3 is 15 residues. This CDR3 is CASSPRVGSQETQYF. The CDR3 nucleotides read TGTGCCAGCAGCCCGCGAGTCGGGAGCCAAGAGACCCAGTACTTC.

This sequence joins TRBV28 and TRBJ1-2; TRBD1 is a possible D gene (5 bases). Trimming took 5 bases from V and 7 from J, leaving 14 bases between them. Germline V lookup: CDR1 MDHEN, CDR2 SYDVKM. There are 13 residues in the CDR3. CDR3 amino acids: CASSGGGLGGYTF. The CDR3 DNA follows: TGTGCCAGCAGTGGGGGGGGATTAGGTGGCTACACCTTC.

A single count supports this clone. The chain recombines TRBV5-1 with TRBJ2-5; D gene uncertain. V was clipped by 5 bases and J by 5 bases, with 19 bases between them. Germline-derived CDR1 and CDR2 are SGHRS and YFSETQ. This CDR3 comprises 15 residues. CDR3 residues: CASRLSSSKEETQYF. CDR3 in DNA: TGCGCCAGCAGACTGAGTTCCTCCAAGGAGGAGACCCAGTACTTC.

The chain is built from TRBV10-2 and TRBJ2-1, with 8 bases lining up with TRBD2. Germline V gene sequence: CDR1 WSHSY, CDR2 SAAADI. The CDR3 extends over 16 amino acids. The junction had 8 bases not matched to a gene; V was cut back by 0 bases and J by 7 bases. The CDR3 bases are TGCGCCAGCAGTGAGTCTCGGGGGGGCAGGGTGAATGAGCAGTTCTTC. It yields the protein CASSESRGGRVNEQFF.

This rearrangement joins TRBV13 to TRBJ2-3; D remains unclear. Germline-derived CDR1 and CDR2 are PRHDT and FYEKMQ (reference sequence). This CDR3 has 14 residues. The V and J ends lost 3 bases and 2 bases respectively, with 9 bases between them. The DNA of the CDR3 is TGTGCCAGCAGCTTGGTAGCATACACAGATACGCAGTATTTT. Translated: CASSLVAYTDTQYF.

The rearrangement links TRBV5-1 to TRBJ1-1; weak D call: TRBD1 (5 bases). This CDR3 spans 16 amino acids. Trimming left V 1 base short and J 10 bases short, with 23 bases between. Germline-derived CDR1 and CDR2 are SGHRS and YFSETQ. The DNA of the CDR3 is TGCGCCAGCAGCTTGCCCTCTCCCCGGGCGGGGGATGGAGCTTTCTTT. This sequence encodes CASSLPSPRAGDGAFF.